The present entry profiles one T cell receptor beta chain with its context. The antigen remains unidentified. Vbeta (60) and Jbeta (13) primers were used in the PCR. Measured with immunoSEQ multiplex PCR; TCRdb has only the in-frame clones, and not every one. The sample consists of some 130,000 clones, approximately 61% of them appearing once. This specimen comes from a study of cytomegalovirus exposure and HLA in healthy donors. Germline CDR1 and CDR2: LNHDA and SQIVND (reference sequence). V was pared by 5 bases and J by 4 bases, with 5 bases of the junction left unmatched. The CDR3 sequence is 14 residues long. General study points: Across all donors, roughly uniform sequencing depth was an assumption of the presence/absence analyses.

The origin of this receptor is a human donor in good health. The rearrangement links TRBV19 to TRBJ2-7, with TRBD2 matching over 10 bases. Sequenced: PBMCs. The DNA of the CDR3 is TGTGCCAGTAGTGCTAGCGGGAGTGGTTACGAGCAGTACTTC. Amino acids: CASSASGSGYEQYF.